This T cell receptor beta chain was sequenced for a study of CD8 T cells in ankylosing spondylitis. There are 15 residues in the CDR3. Trimming pared 1 base from V and 8 bases from J, leaving 12 bases between. Germline CDR1 reads SGHTA; CDR2 reads FQGNSA. TCRdb reanalysed the 5' RACE reads using MiXCR and keeps one entry per CDR3 protein. This repertoire shows about 44,000 distinct CDR3 sequences, roughly 9.6% found once; its top ten account for 1.1% to 1.5%. The sequence derives from a male donor with ankylosing spondylitis or in good health (not recorded which). The chain combines TRBV7-2 with TRBJ1-6, with D possibly matching TRBD1 (5 bases). Sequencing was done on a sample of blood, either unsorted or a sorted T cell fraction (not recorded which). The CDR3 reads CASSLDGGTDSPLHF. CDR3 in DNA: TGTGCCAGCAGCTTAGACGGGGGAACCGATTCACCCCTCCACTTT.